These 6 T cell receptor beta chains originate from one sample sequenced in a study of cytomegalovirus exposure and HLA in healthy donors. With 60 Vbeta and 13 Jbeta primers, the PCR was carried out. Assay: immunoSEQ multiplex PCR; the TCRdb copy retains only in-frame clones and omits some. The sample lists around 150,000 clones; about 79% were seen once. Input material: PBMCs. These receptors were collected from a man in his fifties in good health and CMV-seropositive.

The chain links TRBV19 to TRBJ1-5; a weak D match, TRBD1 (5 bases). Germline V gene data show CDR1 as LNHDA and CDR2 as SQIVND (reference sequence). CDR3 length: 15 residues. V was cut by 4 bases and J by 1 base, with 11 bases left in between. For the CDR3, the DNA is TGTGCCAGTAGTAGGGGGGAGTTAAGCAATCAGCCCCAGCATTTT. Translating gives CASSRGELSNQPQHF.

The V gene is TRBV6-5, the J gene TRBJ1-1; no firm D call. V was pared by 0 bases and J by 1 base, with 12 bases between. This CDR3 spans 16 amino acids. Per the germline V gene, CDR1 is MNHEY and CDR2 is SVGAGI. CDR3 nucleotides: TGTGCCAGCAGTTACTCTCAGTTTTCATGGAACACTGAAGCTTTCTTT. Encoded protein: CASSYSQFSWNTEAFF.

The CDR3 region has the DNA TGTGCCTGGAGTGAATCCCTACTAGCGGGAGCCCACAATGAGCAGTTCTTC. Its translation is CAWSESLLAGAHNEQFF. The genes are TRBV30 and TRBJ2-1, with 11 positions matching TRBD2. This CDR3 is 17 amino acids long. J was trimmed by 5 bases and V by 1 base; bases with no gene match: 10. The germline gives CDR1 GTSNPN, CDR2 SVGIG (reference sequence).

The CDR3: CASSGAGAGADTQYF. DNA of the CDR3: TGTGCCAGCAGTGGAGCGGGGGCGGGGGCAGATACGCAGTATTTT. This chain joins TRBV27 and TRBJ2-3; 8 bases agree with TRBD2. Germline V gene lookup returns CDR1 MNHEY and CDR2 SMNVEV (reference sequence). The CDR3 has 15 residues. Trimming at V came to 5 bases and at J to 4 bases, leaving 8 bases not matched to a gene.

This chain links TRBV18 with TRBJ1-5; D gene ambiguous. Trimming took off 3 bases at V and 7 bases at J, with 7 bases between the two ends. Looked up from germline, CDR1 is KGHSH and CDR2 is LQKENI. There are 12 residues in the CDR3. Written as DNA, the CDR3 is TGTGCCAGCTCACCGGCGGGGCAGCCCCAGCATTTT. It is translated as CASSPAGQPQHF.

As to this clone: Additional DNA sequences in this sample encode the identical CDR3. The V and J genes are TRBV5-1 and TRBJ2-2; 8 positions agree with TRBD1. The CDR3 loop spans 15 amino acids. V dropped 2 bases and J dropped 1; count of bases not matched to a gene: 1. CDR1 and CDR2 (germline): SGHRS, YFSETQ. CDR3 DNA: TGCGCCAGCAGCTTTGGACAGGGGAACACCGGGGAGCTGTTTTTT. It codes for CASSFGQGNTGELFF.